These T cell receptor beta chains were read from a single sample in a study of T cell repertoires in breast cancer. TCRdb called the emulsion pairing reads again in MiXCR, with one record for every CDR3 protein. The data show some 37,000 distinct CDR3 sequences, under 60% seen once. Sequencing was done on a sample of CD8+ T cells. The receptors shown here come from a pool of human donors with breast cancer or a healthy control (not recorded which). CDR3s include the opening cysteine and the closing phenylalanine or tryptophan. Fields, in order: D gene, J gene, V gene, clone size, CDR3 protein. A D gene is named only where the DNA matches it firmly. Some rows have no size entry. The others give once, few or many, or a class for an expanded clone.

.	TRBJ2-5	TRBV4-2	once	CASSQDSGGGGTQYF
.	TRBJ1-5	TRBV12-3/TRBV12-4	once	CASTRDPEPQHF
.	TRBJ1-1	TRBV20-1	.	CSARDFTEAFF
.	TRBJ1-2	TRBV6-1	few	CASRRNNMVNYGYTF
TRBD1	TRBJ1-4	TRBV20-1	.	CSARVPPPDRALNEKLFF
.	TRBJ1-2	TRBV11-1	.	CASSPPGGENGYTF
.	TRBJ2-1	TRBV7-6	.	CASSLRLGDEQFF
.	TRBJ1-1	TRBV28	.	CASSLRGGMNTEAFF
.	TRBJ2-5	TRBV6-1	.	CASIQVLQETQYF
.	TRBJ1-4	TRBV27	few	CASSLTGWEKLFF
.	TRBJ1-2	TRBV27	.	CATRSGRQPIFYGYTF
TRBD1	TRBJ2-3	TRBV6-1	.	CASSGQGWGTQYF